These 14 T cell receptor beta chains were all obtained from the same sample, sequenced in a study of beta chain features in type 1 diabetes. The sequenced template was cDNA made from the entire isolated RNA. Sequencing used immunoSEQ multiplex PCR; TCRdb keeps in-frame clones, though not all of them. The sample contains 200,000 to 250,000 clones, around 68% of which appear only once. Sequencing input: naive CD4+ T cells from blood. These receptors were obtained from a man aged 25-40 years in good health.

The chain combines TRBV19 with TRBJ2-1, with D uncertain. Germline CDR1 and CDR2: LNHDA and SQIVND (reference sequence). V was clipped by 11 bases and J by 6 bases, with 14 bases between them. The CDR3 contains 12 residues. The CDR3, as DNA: TGTGCCTGGAGTGTGACCGCCAATGAGCAGTTCTTC. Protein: CAWSVTANEQFF.

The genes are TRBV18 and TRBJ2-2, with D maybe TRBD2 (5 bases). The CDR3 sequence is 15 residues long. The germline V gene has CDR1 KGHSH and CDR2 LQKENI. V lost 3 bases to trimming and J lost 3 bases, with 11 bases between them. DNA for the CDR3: TGTGCCAGCTCACCCTCCCGGGAACACACCGGGGAGCTGTTTTTT. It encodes CASSPSREHTGELFF.

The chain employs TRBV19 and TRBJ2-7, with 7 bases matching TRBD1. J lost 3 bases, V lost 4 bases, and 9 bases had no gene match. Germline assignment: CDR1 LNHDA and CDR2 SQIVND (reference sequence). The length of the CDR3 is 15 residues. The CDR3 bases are TGTGCCAGTAGTAGATATCTACAGGGGCTCTACGAGCAGTACTTC. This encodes CASSRYLQGLYEQYF.

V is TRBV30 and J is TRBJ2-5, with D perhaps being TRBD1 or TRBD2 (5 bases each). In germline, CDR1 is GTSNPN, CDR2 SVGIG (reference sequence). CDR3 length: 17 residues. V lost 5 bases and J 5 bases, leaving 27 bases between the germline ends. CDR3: CAWGPGLGTSVGETQYF. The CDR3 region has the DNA TGTGCCTGGGGCCCCGGGCTCGGGACCTCCGTGGGGGAGACCCAGTACTTC.

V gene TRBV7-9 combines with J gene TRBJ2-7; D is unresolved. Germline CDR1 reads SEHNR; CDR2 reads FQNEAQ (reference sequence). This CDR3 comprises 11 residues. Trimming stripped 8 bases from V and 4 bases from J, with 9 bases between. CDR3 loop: CASGFGYEQYF. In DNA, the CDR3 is TGTGCCAGCGGATTTGGGTACGAGCAGTACTTC.

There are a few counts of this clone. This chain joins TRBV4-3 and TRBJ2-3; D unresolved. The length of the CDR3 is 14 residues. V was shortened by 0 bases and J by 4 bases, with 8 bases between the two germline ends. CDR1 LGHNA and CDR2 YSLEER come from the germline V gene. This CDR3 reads CASSQEIYADTQYF. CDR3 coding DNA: TGCGCCAGCAGCCAAGAGATTTACGCAGATACGCAGTATTTT.

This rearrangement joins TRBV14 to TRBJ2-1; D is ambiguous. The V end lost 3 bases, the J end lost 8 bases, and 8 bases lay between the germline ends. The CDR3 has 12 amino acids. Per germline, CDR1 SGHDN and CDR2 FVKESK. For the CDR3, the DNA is TGTGCCAGCAGCCACGGCGTCTATGAGCAGTTCTTC. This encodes CASSHGVYEQFF.

The CDR3 loop reads CASSLDGPVLTF. In DNA form, the CDR3 reads TGTGCCAGCAGCTTAGACGGCCCAGTCCTGACTTTC. This chain uses TRBV7-2 with TRBJ2-6; D is ambiguous. CDR3 size: 12 residues. Germline V gene data show CDR1 as SGHTA and CDR2 as FQGNSA. Deletions cut 1 base from V and 13 bases from J, with 8 bases between.

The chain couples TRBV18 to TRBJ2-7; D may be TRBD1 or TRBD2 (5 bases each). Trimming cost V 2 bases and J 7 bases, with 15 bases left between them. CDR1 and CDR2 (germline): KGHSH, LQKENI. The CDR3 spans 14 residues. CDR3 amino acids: CASSPGQGEREQYF. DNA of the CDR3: TGTGCCAGCTCACCAGGGCAGGGAGAGCGGGAGCAGTACTTC. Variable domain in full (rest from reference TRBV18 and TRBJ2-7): NAGVMQNPRHLVRRRGQEARLRCSPMKGHSHVYWYRQLPEEGLKFMVYLQKENIIDESGMPKERFSAEFPKEGPSILRIQQVVRGDSAAYFCASSPGQGEREQYFGPGTRLTVT.

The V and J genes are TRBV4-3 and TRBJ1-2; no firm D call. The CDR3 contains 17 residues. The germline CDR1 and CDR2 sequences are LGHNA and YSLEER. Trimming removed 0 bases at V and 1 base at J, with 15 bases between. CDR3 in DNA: TGCGCCAGCAGCCAAGATCGAGTCCAGCAACATAACTATGGCTACACCTTC. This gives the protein CASSQDRVQQHNYGYTF.

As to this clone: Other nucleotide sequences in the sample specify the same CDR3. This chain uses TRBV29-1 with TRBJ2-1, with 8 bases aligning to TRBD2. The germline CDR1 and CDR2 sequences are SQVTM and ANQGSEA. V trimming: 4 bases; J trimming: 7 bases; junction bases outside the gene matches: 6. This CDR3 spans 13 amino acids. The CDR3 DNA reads TGCAGCGTTGGAGGCTTAGCGGGAAATGAGCAGTTCTTC. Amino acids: CSVGGLAGNEQFF.

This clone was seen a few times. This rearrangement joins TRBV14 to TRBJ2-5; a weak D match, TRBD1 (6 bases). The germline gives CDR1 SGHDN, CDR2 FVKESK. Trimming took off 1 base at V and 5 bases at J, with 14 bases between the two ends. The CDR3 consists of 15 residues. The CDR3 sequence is CASSQGWPQGETQYF. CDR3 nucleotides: TGTGCCAGCAGCCAAGGTTGGCCGCAGGGGGAGACCCAGTACTTC. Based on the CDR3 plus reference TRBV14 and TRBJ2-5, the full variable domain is EAGVTQFPSHSVIEKGQTVTLRCDPISGHDNLYWYRRVMGKEIKFLLHFVKESKQDESGMPNNRFLAERTGGTYSTLKVQPAELEDSGVYFCASSQGWPQGETQYFGPGTRLLVL.

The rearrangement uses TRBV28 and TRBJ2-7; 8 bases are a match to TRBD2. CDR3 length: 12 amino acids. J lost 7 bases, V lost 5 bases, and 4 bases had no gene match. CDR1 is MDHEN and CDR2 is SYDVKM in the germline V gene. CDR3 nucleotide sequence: TGTGCCAGCAGTAGCGGGAGTAGGGAGCAGTACTTC. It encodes CASSSGSREQYF.

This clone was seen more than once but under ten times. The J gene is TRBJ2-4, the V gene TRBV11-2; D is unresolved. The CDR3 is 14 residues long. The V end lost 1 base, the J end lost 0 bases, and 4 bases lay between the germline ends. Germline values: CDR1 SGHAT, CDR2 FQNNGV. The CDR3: CASSLGVAKNIQYF. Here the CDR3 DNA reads TGTGCCAGCAGCTTAGGTGTAGCCAAAAACATTCAGTACTTC.